A selection of T cell receptor beta chains follows, all from one sample in a study of molecular identifiers for immune sequencing clone quantification. TCRdb called the PCR reads again in MiXCR, with one record for every CDR3 protein. Of some 580,000 distinct CDR3 sequences listed, about 25% are singletons. Material for sequencing was naive CD8+ T cells from blood, with Jurkat cell RNA spiked in. The receptors shown here come from a human donor in good health. Some libraries in this study had Jurkat cell RNA spiked in. Both conserved end residues are part of each CDR3. The order of the fields is D gene, V gene, clone size, J gene, CDR3 DNA, CDR3 protein. The D gene is left open where the match is weak. For some rows the clone size is stated as once, few or many, or as a class when expanded; others skip it.

D gene: -; V gene: TRBV28; clone size: many; J gene: TRBJ1-1; CDR3 DNA: TGTGCCAGCAGTCCACAGGGCGTTAGGAACACTGAAGCTTTCTTT; CDR3 protein: CASSPQGVRNTEAFF
D gene: TRBD2; V gene: TRBV30; clone size: many; J gene: TRBJ2-1; CDR3 DNA: TGTGCCTGGGGAACTAGCGCTATCTACAATGAGCAGTTCTTC; CDR3 protein: CAWGTSAIYNEQFF
D gene: -; V gene: TRBV7-6; clone size: few; J gene: TRBJ1-1; CDR3 DNA: TGTGCCAGCAGCTTAGTGGAGGGTGGGGGGACTGAAGCTTTCTTT; CDR3 protein: CASSLVEGGGTEAFF
D gene: -; V gene: TRBV28; clone size: -; J gene: TRBJ2-5; CDR3 DNA: TGTGCCAGCAGTTCTCAGGACAGGGCCCCATTTGGGCGGGAGCCCCCAGAGACCCAGTACTTC; CDR3 protein: CASSSQDRAPFGREPPETQYF
D gene: -; V gene: TRBV2; clone size: -; J gene: TRBJ2-7; CDR3 DNA: TGTGCCAGCAGTGAAAGCGGGACAGGAGGATTGGAGCAGTACTTC; CDR3 protein: CASSESGTGGLEQYF
D gene: -; V gene: TRBV6-2/TRBV6-3; clone size: many; J gene: TRBJ1-6; CDR3 DNA: TGTGCCAGCAGTTACGGGCTGACAGGACAAAATTCACCCCTCCACTTT; CDR3 protein: CASSYGLTGQNSPLHF
D gene: -; V gene: TRBV4-2; clone size: -; J gene: TRBJ1-6; CDR3 DNA: TGTGCCAGCAGCCAAGCTCGGGTAGCGCGTTCCCCCCTCCCCTTT; CDR3 protein: CASSQARVARSPLPF
D gene: -; V gene: TRBV9; clone size: -; J gene: TRBJ1-1; CDR3 DNA: TGTGCCAGCAGCTCCTCCTCGGGGGGGCGAACTGAAGCTTTCTTT; CDR3 protein: CASSSSSGGRTEAFF
D gene: -; V gene: TRBV25-1; clone size: -; J gene: TRBJ2-4; CDR3 DNA: TGTGCCAGCAGTGAATTTACAGGCGGGGAAAACATTCAGTACTTC; CDR3 protein: CASSEFTGGENIQYF
D gene: -; V gene: TRBV7-9; clone size: few; J gene: TRBJ2-2; CDR3 DNA: TGTGCCAGCAGCTTGCTAGCATTCGGGACACTCTTTGCCGGGGAGCTGTTTTTT; CDR3 protein: CASSLLAFGTLFAGELFF
D gene: -; V gene: TRBV20-1; clone size: -; J gene: TRBJ2-7; CDR3 DNA: TGCAGTGCTAGACTCCAACCGGGACCCGCCTACGAGCAGTACTTC; CDR3 protein: CSARLQPGPAYEQYF
D gene: TRBD1; V gene: TRBV28; clone size: many; J gene: TRBJ2-7; CDR3 DNA: TGTGCCAGCAGTACACGGACAGGGGGCTACGAGCAGTACTTC; CDR3 protein: CASSTRTGGYEQYF
D gene: -; V gene: TRBV9; clone size: -; J gene: TRBJ1-1; CDR3 DNA: TGTGCCAGCAGCGACCGAAGGACAGCCCGGACCACTGAAGCTTTCTTT; CDR3 protein: CASSDRRTARTTEAFF